These 16 T cell receptor beta chains came from one sample sequenced in a study of shared clonotypes between healthy human individuals. The repertoire was sequenced with immunoSEQ multiplex PCR; TCRdb's copy has only in-frame clones and lacks some. The data hold millions of clones, with just over 90% observed a single time. The sequencing input was naive CD4+ T cells from PBMCs. Subset here: CD45RA+ positively selected. Every receptor here comes from a man aged 18 to 29 in good health. Some clones in this sample may be carry-over from other donors' samples.

The rearrangement joins TRBV5-1 to TRBJ1-3, with D unclear. V was trimmed by 2 bases and J by 1 base, leaving 10 bases between them. The germline gives CDR1 SGHRS, CDR2 YFSETQ. This CDR3 is 15 amino acids long. The CDR3 reads CASSFGGLSGNTIYF. The CDR3 bases are TGCGCCAGCAGCTTTGGAGGATTGTCTGGAAACACCATATATTTT. Combining the CDR3 with reference TRBV5-1 and TRBJ1-3 gives the whole variable domain KAGVTQTPRYLIKTRGQQVTLSCSPISGHRSVSWYQQTPGQGLQFLFEYFSETQRNKGNFPGRFSGRQFSNSRSEMNVSTLELGDSALYLCASSFGGLSGNTIYFGEGSWLTVV.

This clone has just a few counts. The chain couples TRBV2 to TRBJ1-5; TRBD1 matches at 8 bases. The germline gives CDR1 SNHLY, CDR2 FYNNEI. The junction had 7 bases not matched to a gene; V was cut back by 6 bases and J by 6 bases. The CDR3 consists of 14 residues. The CDR3 loop is CASRLDRGAQPQHF. CDR3 in DNA: TGTGCCAGCAGGTTAGACAGGGGAGCTCAGCCCCAGCATTTT.

The rearrangement links TRBV28 to TRBJ2-7; 7 positions match TRBD1. V trimming: 5 bases; J trimming: 2 bases; junction bases outside the gene matches: 15. In germline, CDR1 is MDHEN, CDR2 SYDVKM. This CDR3 is built from 17 residues. The CDR3 sequence: CASSDPRDSPTPYEQYF. The CDR3 region has the DNA TGTGCCAGCAGTGATCCCAGGGACAGTCCTACTCCCTACGAGCAGTACTTC.

This chain joins TRBV11-2 and TRBJ2-1, with D hard to call. V lost 3 bases, J lost 3 bases, and 9 bases lay in between. The CDR3 totals 14 residues. In germline, CDR1 is SGHAT, CDR2 FQNNGV. CDR3 residues: CASSFGLYYNEQFF. Here the CDR3 DNA reads TGTGCCAGCAGCTTCGGGTTATACTACAATGAGCAGTTCTTC.

J is TRBJ1-1 and V is TRBV5-1; D is unresolved. V was shortened by 4 bases and J by 0 bases, with 13 bases between the two germline ends. This CDR3 contains 15 residues. Germline CDR1 is SGHRS and CDR2 is YFSETQ. In nucleotides, the CDR3 is TGCGCCAGCAGCGCGCCCCCGCCATTGAACACTGAAGCTTTCTTT. This gives the protein CASSAPPPLNTEAFF.

The V and J genes are TRBV18 and TRBJ2-1; tentatively, D is TRBD1 (6 bases). V shed 4 bases and J shed 5 bases, with 9 bases lying between them. The CDR3 is made up of 13 amino acids. Looked up from germline, CDR1 is KGHSH and CDR2 is LQKENI. The CDR3 reads CASSQTGNNEQFF. CDR3 in DNA: TGTGCCAGCTCACAAACAGGGAACAATGAGCAGTTCTTC. The whole variable domain, filled in from reference TRBV18 and TRBJ2-1, reads NAGVMQNPRHLVRRRGQEARLRCSPMKGHSHVYWYRQLPEEGLKFMVYLQKENIIDESGMPKERFSAEFPKEGPSILRIQQVVRGDSAAYFCASSQTGNNEQFFGPGTRLTVL.

The chain has TRBV19 and TRBJ2-2, with 7 bases identical to TRBD2. CDR3 length: 19 residues. Trimming at V came to 2 bases and at J to 7 bases, leaving 19 bases not matched to a gene. Germline V gene data show CDR1 as LNHDA and CDR2 as SQIVND (reference sequence). CDR3 loop: CASSIRGGTLRTGDGELFF. In DNA, the CDR3 is TGTGCCAGTAGTATAAGGGGAGGGACCCTTAGGACGGGGGACGGGGAGCTGTTTTTT.

This clone showed up just once. The chain joins TRBV28 to TRBJ1-5; D is ambiguous. The CDR3 length is 13 residues. Germline V CDR1 and CDR2: MDHEN, SYDVKM. The germline V and J ends were trimmed by 4 bases and 4 bases, with 8 bases remaining between them. CDR3 in DNA: TGTGCCAGCAGTTCGAAGACTAATCAGCCCCAGCATTTT. Protein sequence: CASSSKTNQPQHF. Based on the CDR3 plus reference TRBV28 and TRBJ1-5, the full variable domain is DVKVTQSSRYLVKRTGEKVFLECVQDMDHENMFWYRQDPGLGLRLIYFSYDVKMKEKGDIPEGYSVSREKKERFSLILESASTNQTSMYLCASSSKTNQPQHFGDGTRLSIL.

This chain uses TRBV2 with TRBJ1-2; 7 bases map to TRBD1. V shed 7 bases, J shed 8 bases, and the junction held 16 bases outside the gene matches. CDR1 and CDR2 from the germline V gene are SNHLY and FYNNEI. CDR3 size: 15 residues. The CDR3 DNA sequence: TGTGCCAGCACGGCACAGGGGACGGGGCCCAGCGGCTACACCTTC. Translating it yields CASTAQGTGPSGYTF.

The chain is built from TRBV10-3 and TRBJ1-3; no clear D. CDR3 length: 13 residues. The V gene's germline CDR1 is ENHRY and CDR2 SYGVKD. V gave up 2 bases and J gave up 3 bases, with 5 bases separating them. Here the CDR3 DNA reads TGTGCCATCAGTGAGCGGGATGGAAACACCATATATTTT. This codes for CAISERDGNTIYF.

The chain has TRBV28 and TRBJ1-4; D ambiguous. The ends were cut back, 8 bases at V and 4 bases at J, with 17 bases in the middle. Germline V lookup: CDR1 MDHEN, CDR2 SYDVKM. The CDR3 length is 15 residues. DNA for the CDR3: TGTGCCAGCCGGCCTACGTGGAGAGGTAATGAAAAACTGTTTTTT. Amino acid sequence: CASRPTWRGNEKLFF. Drawing the rest from reference TRBV28 and TRBJ1-4, the complete variable domain is DVKVTQSSRYLVKRTGEKVFLECVQDMDHENMFWYRQDPGLGLRLIYFSYDVKMKEKGDIPEGYSVSREKKERFSLILESASTNQTSMYLCASRPTWRGNEKLFFGSGTQLSVL.

The rearrangement uses TRBV5-6 and TRBJ1-3; D is unresolved. Germline V CDR1 and CDR2: SGHDT, YYEEEE. V lost 4 bases, J lost 0 bases, and 8 bases lay in between. This CDR3 has 14 amino acids. The CDR3 bases are TGTGCCAGCAGCCGTGGACCCTCTGGAAACACCATATATTTT. It codes for CASSRGPSGNTIYF. Using reference TRBV5-6 and TRBJ1-3 for the parts outside the CDR3, the full variable domain is DAGVTQSPTHLIKTRGQQVTLRCSPKSGHDTVSWYQQALGQGPQFIFQYYEEEERQRGNFPDRFSGHQFPNYSSELNVNALLLGDSALYLCASSRGPSGNTIYFGEGSWLTVV.

The J gene is TRBJ1-4, the V gene TRBV5-6; no reliable D call. V dropped 4 bases and J dropped 5 bases, with 15 bases sitting between them. The germline CDR1 and CDR2 sequences are SGHDT and YYEEEE. CDR3 length equals 15 residues. The CDR3: CASSSLGGLNEKLFF. CDR3 nucleotides: TGTGCCAGCAGCAGCCTTGGAGGGTTAAATGAAAAACTGTTTTTT.

This clone has a single count. For the CDR3, the DNA is TGTGCCAGCAGCTTCGCGGGAGGGGTGCGAGATACGCAGTATTTT. Translated: CASSFAGGVRDTQYF. The chain carries TRBV7-2 and TRBJ2-3; 9 bases fit TRBD2. This CDR3 is 15 amino acids long. The junction had 6 bases not matched to a gene; V was cut back by 3 bases and J by 5 bases. Germline CDR1 reads SGHTA; CDR2 reads FQGNSA. The variable domain in full, completed from reference TRBV7-2 and TRBJ2-3, reads GAGVSQSPSNKVTEKGKDVELRCDPISGHTALYWYRQSLGQGLEFLIYFQGNSAPDKSGLPSDRFSAERTGGSVSTLTIQRTQQEDSAVYLCASSFAGGVRDTQYFGPGTRLTVL.

The V and J genes are TRBV6-4 and TRBJ1-2, with 12 bases that match TRBD1. The CDR3 extends over 14 amino acids. Trimming removed 6 bases from V and 7 bases from J; junction bases left unmatched: 6. CDR1 and CDR2 from the germline V gene are MRHNA and SNTAGT. The CDR3 coding sequence is TGTGCCAGCAGCCCCGGGACAGGGGGCTCTGGCTACACCTTC. This encodes CASSPGTGGSGYTF.

The J gene is TRBJ1-1, the V gene TRBV21-1. TRBV21-1 is listed as a pseudogene. CDR3 length: 13 residues. CDR3 nucleotide sequence: TGTGCCAGCCTAATACAAGCGGACACTGAAGCTTTCTTT. Encoded protein: CASLIQADTEAFF.